Each of the 10 T cell receptor beta chains below was sequenced from the same sample in a study of CD8 T cells in Susac syndrome. The authors reverse transcribed roughly 0.5 to 1 ug RNA with random hexamers. TCRdb recomputed calls from the immunoSEQ multiplex PCR reads with MiXCR, one row per CDR3 protein. The sample has 150,000 to 200,000 distinct CDR3 sequences, under 97% seen once. Sequencing input: CD4+ T cells from PBMCs. The receptor source for this set is a human donor with multiple sclerosis.

CDR3 amino acids: CASSPRIGTQYF. The CDR3 nucleotides are TGTGCCAGCAGCCCGCGGATCGGTACGCAGTATTTT. The rearrangement joins TRBV3-1 to TRBJ2-3; D unresolved. V dropped 4 bases and J dropped 8 bases, with 10 bases sitting between them. This CDR3 has 12 residues. CDR1 LGHDT and CDR2 YNNKEL come from the germline V gene (reference sequence).

The chain has TRBV10-3 and TRBJ2-7, with 7 bases matching TRBD1. This CDR3 contains 13 residues. With 7 bases clipped from V and 1 base from J, the junction kept 4 bases outside the gene matches. Germline CDR1 is ENHRY and CDR2 is SYGVKD. The CDR3 DNA reads as TGTGCCATCAAGGGGACAGAATCCTACGAGCAGTACTTC. Its protein product is CAIKGTESYEQYF.

The chain links TRBV5-1 to TRBJ2-1, with D hard to call. Germline V lookup: CDR1 SGHRS, CDR2 YFSETQ. This CDR3 region has 14 residues. Trimming left V 0 bases short and J 0 bases short, with 4 bases between. Written as DNA, the CDR3 is TGCGCCAGCAGCTTGGGGAACTCCTACAATGAGCAGTTCTTC. Its protein is CASSLGNSYNEQFF.

The J gene is TRBJ2-3, the V gene TRBV4-3, with TRBD2 matching over 8 bases. Trimming took 2 bases from V and 6 from J; bases not matched to a gene: 1. This CDR3 spans 13 amino acids. CDR1 and CDR2 from the germline V gene are LGHNA and YSLEER. The CDR3 spells CASSQRLADTQYF. The CDR3 DNA reads TGCGCCAGCAGCCAAAGACTAGCGGATACGCAGTATTTT.

V gene TRBV11-2 combines with J gene TRBJ2-3; TRBD2 aligns across 9 bases. In germline, CDR1 is SGHAT, CDR2 FQNNGV. The V and J ends lost 5 bases and 2 bases, in that order; junction bases with no gene match: 11. There are 17 residues in the CDR3. In nucleotides, the CDR3 is TGTGCCAGCAGCCCCCTGGGGCTAGCGGGGAACACAGATACGCAGTATTTT. Amino acid sequence: CASSPLGLAGNTDTQYF.

The chain has TRBV18 and TRBJ2-1; D call uncertain. This CDR3 contains 14 residues. CDR1 and CDR2 from the germline V gene are KGHSH and LQKENI. V lost 0 bases to trimming and J lost 6 bases, with 9 bases between them. CDR3 bases: TGTGCCAGCTCACCACCCTACGGCCGCAATGAGCAGTTCTTC. It specifies CASSPPYGRNEQFF. Based on the CDR3 plus reference TRBV18 and TRBJ2-1, the full variable domain is NAGVMQNPRHLVRRRGQEARLRCSPMKGHSHVYWYRQLPEEGLKFMVYLQKENIIDESGMPKERFSAEFPKEGPSILRIQQVVRGDSAAYFCASSPPYGRNEQFFGPGTRLTVL.

V and J are TRBV9 and TRBJ2-2; unclear D gene. The CDR3 length is 14 residues. The germline gives CDR1 SGDLS, CDR2 YYNGEE. Deletions cut 0 bases from V and 7 bases from J, with 10 bases between. In DNA, the CDR3 is TGTGCCAGCAGCGTAGAGGCGGACCGCGGGGAGCTGTTTTTT. Amino acids: CASSVEADRGELFF.

V usage is TRBV14 and J usage is TRBJ2-7, with unresolved D. The germline CDR1 and CDR2 sequences are SGHDN and FVKESK. The CDR3 is 15 residues long. The germline V and J ends were trimmed by 1 base and 2 bases, with 12 bases remaining between them. Here the CDR3 reads CASSQALGRPYEQYF. The DNA for the CDR3 is TGTGCCAGCAGCCAAGCCCTCGGACGACCCTACGAGCAGTACTTC.

The chain uses TRBV9 and TRBJ2-2; 8 bases map to TRBD2. Per the germline V gene, CDR1 is SGDLS and CDR2 is YYNGEE. Trimming took 2 bases from V and 3 from J; bases not matched to a gene: 3. This CDR3 has 15 residues. The CDR3: CASSVSGDYTGELFF. CDR3 nucleotide sequence: TGTGCCAGCAGCGTTAGCGGGGATTACACCGGGGAGCTGTTTTTT. The full variable domain, in which reference TRBV9 and TRBJ2-2 provide the parts outside the CDR3, is DSGVTQTPKHLITATGQRVTLRCSPRSGDLSVYWYQQSLDQGLQFLIQYYNGEERAKGNILERFSAQQFPDLHSELNLSSLELGDSALYFCASSVSGDYTGELFFGEGSRLTVL.

This rearrangement joins TRBV4-1 to TRBJ2-7, with TRBD2 matching 12 bases. J was trimmed by 3 bases and V by 5 bases; bases with no gene match: 8. CDR3 size: 16 residues. Germline V CDR1 and CDR2: MGHRA, YSYEKL. The CDR3: CASSGLTSGGGYEQYF. CDR3 DNA: TGCGCCAGCAGCGGGCTGACTAGCGGGGGAGGCTACGAGCAGTACTTC.